This T cell receptor beta chain is from a study of blood T cell repertoires in COVID-19. The CDR3 has 13 residues. CDR1 is SGHAT, CDR2 FQDESV, per germline (reference sequence). V lost 5 bases, J lost 5 bases, and 2 bases stayed unmatched. Using immunoSEQ multiplex PCR, the repertoire was profiled, and TCRdb retains in-frame clones only, with some absent. The sample includes 100,000 to 150,000 clones, over 60% seen only once; the top ten take roughly 35%. Sequenced input: peripheral blood. V and J are TRBV11-1 and TRBJ1-2; 10 bases agree with TRBD1. This clonotype was sampled from a man aged 35-49 years with active or convalescent COVID-19. The CDR3 loop is CASSRDRGYGYTF. In DNA, the CDR3 is TGTGCCAGCAGCCGGGACAGGGGTTATGGCTACACCTTC. Supplemented by reference TRBV11-1 and TRBJ1-2, the full variable domain reads EAEVAQSPRYKITEKSQAVAFWCDPISGHATLYWYRQILGQGPELLVQFQDESVVDDSQLPKDRFSAERLKGVDSTLKIQPAELGDSAMYLCASSRDRGYGYTFGSGTRLTVV.